The 23 T cell receptor beta chains in this list originate from one sample, sequenced in a study of neurological immune-mediated disorders. One entry per CDR3 protein, called by TCRdb with MiXCR from the 5' RACE reads. The sample lists tens of thousands of distinct CDR3 sequences; roughly an eighth were seen once. Indicated time point: longitudinal time-point 1 (baseline). Input material: PBMCs. All receptors derive from a female donor with HTLV-1-associated myelopathy (HAM/TSP).

This clonotype came up many times. The CDR3 sequence is CAIQPSKGRPYF. CDR3 bases: TGTGCCATACAACCCTCCAAAGGACGGCCGTACTTC. V and J are TRBV28 and TRBJ2-7; no reliable D call. This CDR3 has 12 residues. Trimming took 10 bases from V and 12 from J, leaving 22 bases between them. Germline V CDR1 and CDR2: MDHEN, SYDVKM.

This clonotype has ten or more counts. CDR3 nucleotides: TGTGCCAGCAGTAATCAGGGAAACCGCCAAGAGACCCAGTACTTC. Protein: CASSNQGNRQETQYF. The rearrangement joins TRBV7-2 to TRBJ2-5, with a tentative D call TRBD1 (5 bases). Trimming removed 6 bases from V and 1 base from J, with 15 bases in between. CDR1 and CDR2 (germline): SGHTA, FQGNSA. This CDR3 comprises 15 residues.

This clonotype was observed at least ten times. V gene TRBV11-2 combines with J gene TRBJ1-2, with 7 bases fitting TRBD1. Unmatched junction bases numbered 9, after V lost 4 bases and J lost 7 bases. Germline-derived CDR1 and CDR2 are SGHAT and FQNNGV. The CDR3 has 14 residues. DNA of the CDR3: TGTGCCAGCAGCTCCACCGGGACAGTTTCTGGCTACACCTTC. It encodes CASSSTGTVSGYTF.

This clonotype was seen only a few times. The CDR3 coding sequence is TGCAGTGCTAGAGCCCGGGACAGGGAGTTATTGGACACCGGGGAGCTGTTTTTT. Translating gives CSARARDRELLDTGELFF. The V gene is TRBV20-1, the J gene TRBJ2-2; 9 bases are shared with TRBD1. Germline CDR1 and CDR2: DFQATT and SNEGSKA (reference sequence). CDR3 length: 18 amino acids. V dropped 1 base and J dropped 3; count of bases not matched to a gene: 12.

There are many counts of this clonotype. V gene TRBV28 combines with J gene TRBJ2-7; D is ambiguous. Trimming cost V 5 bases and J 3 bases, with 5 bases left between them. Germline CDR1 and CDR2: MDHEN and SYDVKM. CDR3 length: 11 residues. The CDR3 is CASSLGYEQYF. CDR3 bases: TGTGCCAGCAGTCTCGGCTACGAGCAGTACTTC. The whole variable domain, filled in from reference TRBV28 and TRBJ2-7, reads DVKVTQSSRYLVKRTGEKVFLECVQDMDHENMFWYRQDPGLGLRLIYFSYDVKMKEKGDIPEGYSVSREKKERFSLILESASTNQTSMYLCASSLGYEQYFGPGTRLTVT.

This clonotype was seen only a few times. This rearrangement joins TRBV20-1 to TRBJ2-2, with D uncertain. The V and J ends lost 1 base and 0 bases respectively, with 0 bases between them. The CDR3 runs 12 residues. From germline, CDR1 is DFQATT and CDR2 SNEGSKA (reference sequence). CDR3 sequence: CSARANTGELFF. The CDR3 DNA follows: TGCAGTGCTAGAGCGAACACCGGGGAGCTGTTTTTT.

This clonotype has at least ten counts. This sequence joins TRBV20-1 and TRBJ2-5, with TRBD1 matching over 8 bases. The CDR3 loop spans 16 amino acids. From germline, CDR1 is DFQATT and CDR2 SNEGSKA (reference sequence). V gave up 0 bases and J gave up 4 bases; unmatched junction bases: 10. The CDR3 here is CSARDPGTGHSETQYF. The CDR3 DNA sequence: TGCAGTGCTAGAGATCCGGGGACAGGACACTCAGAGACCCAGTACTTC.

This chain connects TRBV6-2 or TRBV6-3 to TRBJ1-1; D ambiguous. The CDR3 contains 14 residues. Trimming cost V 4 bases and J 1 base, with 10 bases left between them. Germline CDR1 MNHEY, CDR2 SVGEGT. The CDR3 coding sequence is TGTGCCAGCAGTTCCCTTTGGAGGAACACTGAAGCTTTCTTT. Encoded protein: CASSSLWRNTEAFF.

By sample share, this clonotype is medium-sized. The chain couples TRBV24-1 to TRBJ2-7; D possibly corresponds to TRBD1 (6 bases). Trimming shortened V by 2 bases and J by 2 bases, and 9 bases separated the two germline ends. The CDR3 contains 14 residues. CDR1 KGHDR and CDR2 SFDVKD come from the germline V gene. CDR3 in amino acids: CATSDSGAAYEQYF. The CDR3 bases are TGTGCCACCAGTGATTCAGGGGCGGCCTACGAGCAGTACTTC.

This clonotype was seen at least ten times. V usage is TRBV6-1 and J usage is TRBJ1-2, with D possibly matching TRBD1 (5 bases). Germline V gives CDR1 MNHNS, CDR2 SASEGT. This CDR3 region has 14 residues. V lost 0 bases to trimming and J lost 4 bases, with 9 bases between them. The CDR3 spells CASSEAGGGYGYTF. For the CDR3, the DNA is TGTGCCAGCAGTGAAGCGGGGGGGGGCTATGGCTACACCTTC.

This clonotype has a handful of counts. The genes are TRBV6-6 and TRBJ1-5; D is undetermined. The CDR3 length is 14 residues. V lost 6 bases and J 2 bases, leaving 11 bases between the germline ends. Germline CDR1 and CDR2: MNHNY and SVGAGI (reference sequence). CDR3 loop: CASRVPEGNQPQHF. The DNA for the CDR3 is TGTGCCAGCAGGGTCCCAGAGGGCAATCAGCCCCAGCATTTT.

Many counts were recorded for this clonotype. The chain recombines TRBV7-9 with TRBJ1-1, with D possibly matching TRBD1 (6 bases). CDR1 SEHNR and CDR2 FQNEAQ come from the germline V gene (reference sequence). The CDR3 is 15 amino acids. The V gene lost 5 bases and the J gene lost 2 bases, with 15 bases spanning the gap. CDR3: CASSRFDRPNTEAFF. The CDR3 nucleotides read TGTGCCAGCAGCCGATTTGACAGGCCTAACACTGAAGCTTTCTTT.

The sample holds many counts of this clonotype. The J gene is TRBJ1-6, the V gene TRBV28; D ambiguous. Germline values: CDR1 MDHEN, CDR2 SYDVKM. Trimming left V 5 bases short and J 8 bases short, with 4 bases between. CDR3 length equals 11 residues. The CDR3 DNA follows: TGTGCCAGCAGTACCTATTCACCCCTCCACTTT. Translated: CASSTYSPLHF.

This clonotype has ten or more counts. The gene calls are TRBV7-9 and TRBJ2-1; TRBD1 agrees at 8 bases. The CDR3 contains 15 residues. Germline loops: CDR1 SEHNR, CDR2 FQNEAQ (reference sequence). Trimming at V came to 7 bases and at J to 7 bases, leaving 12 bases not matched to a gene. CDR3 sequence: CASNHRGFSSNEQFF. The CDR3 nucleotides read TGTGCCAGCAACCACAGGGGGTTTTCTAGTAATGAGCAGTTCTTC.

This clonotype was recorded at least ten times. The chain uses TRBV15 and TRBJ1-3, with D possibly being TRBD1 (5 bases). Germline lookup yields CDR1 LNHNV and CDR2 YYDKDF (reference sequence). Trimming removed 3 bases at V and 8 bases at J, with 14 bases between. The CDR3 is 14 amino acids. The CDR3 bases are TGTGCCACCAGCAGCGAGGGGATACGAGACACCATATATTTT. Translated: CATSSEGIRDTIYF.

About this clonotype itself: A read error may explain this, as a much larger clone is one base away. The CDR3 DNA follows: TGTGTCATCAGTGAGTCGTCAGCTTTGGGCTACGAGCAGTACTTC. It yields the protein CVISESSALGYEQYF. The V call is TRBV10-3, the J call TRBJ2-7; D uncertain. Germline V gene data show CDR1 as ENHRY and CDR2 as SYGVKD. This CDR3 contains 15 residues.

This chain links TRBV7-3 with TRBJ2-2, with a possible D match to TRBD2 (6 bases). The germline V gene encodes CDR1 SGHTA and CDR2 FQGTGA. The CDR3 is 14 amino acids. The V end lost 5 bases, the J end lost 2 bases, and 9 bases lay between the germline ends. The CDR3 nucleotides are TGTGCCAGCAGCCCAGCGGGTAACACCGGGGAGCTGTTTTTT. The encoded protein is CASSPAGNTGELFF.

This clonotype was observed at least ten times. The genes are TRBV5-1 and TRBJ2-2; D unresolved. This CDR3 spans 14 amino acids. V dropped 3 bases and J dropped 4 bases, with 10 bases sitting between them. Germline loops: CDR1 SGHRS, CDR2 YFSETQ. CDR3 loop: CASSSLRRTGELFF. The DNA of the CDR3 is TGCGCCAGCAGCTCTCTCAGGCGCACCGGGGAGCTGTTTTTT.

This clonotype was picked up many times. This rearrangement joins TRBV5-1 to TRBJ2-3; 7 nucleotides match TRBD1. V gave up 0 bases and J gave up 4 bases; unmatched junction bases: 2. The CDR3 runs to 14 residues. The V gene's germline CDR1 is SGHRS and CDR2 YFSETQ. The CDR3 nucleotides are TGCGCCAGCAGCTTGGCCCAGGGGGCAGATACGCAGTATTTT. This sequence encodes CASSLAQGADTQYF.

This clonotype was detected a few times. The chain joins TRBV6-5 to TRBJ2-5; D is unresolved. Germline-derived CDR1 and CDR2 are MNHEY and SVGAGI. CDR3 size: 12 residues. V lost 2 bases, J lost 5 bases, and 6 bases lay in between. As DNA, the CDR3 is TGTGCCAGCAGTTACGATGGGGAGACCCAGTACTTC. Protein: CASSYDGETQYF.

Ten or more counts support this clonotype. The chain joins TRBV5-1 to TRBJ1-4, with TRBD1 matching 11 bases. The CDR3 totals 17 residues. The germline gives CDR1 SGHRS, CDR2 YFSETQ. Trimming at V came to 4 bases and at J to 0 bases, leaving 5 bases not matched to a gene. The CDR3 DNA follows: TGCGCCAGCAGCCCGGACAGGGGGCCTACAACTAATGAAAAACTGTTTTTT. Protein: CASSPDRGPTTNEKLFF.

V usage is TRBV5-5 and J usage is TRBJ2-7, with D possibly being TRBD1 or TRBD2 (5 bases each). The V end lost 2 bases, the J end lost 0 bases, and 15 bases lay between the germline ends. Germline V gene data show CDR1 as SGHKS and CDR2 as YYEKEE (reference sequence). The CDR3 covers 16 residues. DNA of the CDR3: TGTGCCAGCAGCTTAGGGGACGGATCCCTCTCCTACGAGCAGTACTTC. Translated, it gives CASSLGDGSLSYEQYF.

V and J are TRBV5-1 and TRBJ1-4, with 8 nucleotides matching TRBD1. CDR1 SGHRS and CDR2 YFSETQ come from the germline V gene. The CDR3 totals 14 residues. V lost 4 bases to trimming and J lost 8 bases; unmatched junction nucleotides: 7. The CDR3 sequence is CASSPGQAIEKLFF. The CDR3, as DNA: TGCGCCAGCAGCCCGGGACAGGCAATCGAAAAACTGTTTTTT.